What follows are 19 T cell receptor beta chains derived from one specimen sequenced in a study of shared clonotypes between healthy human individuals. Terminally differentiated effector memory CD45RA+ cells were excluded by CCR7 positive selection of CD45RO-negative cells. The table came from immunoSEQ multiplex PCR; TCRdb's copy has only in-frame clones and leaves some out. In the table there are 550,000 to 600,000 clones, roughly 98% of which are singletons. The sample comprised naive CD8+ T cells sorted from blood. The receptors come from a man aged 25 to 40 in good health.

V gene TRBV7-9 combines with J gene TRBJ2-7; possibly TRBD1 for D (5 bases). The CDR3 totals 11 residues. V shed 5 bases and J shed 7 bases, with 9 bases lying between them. Germline V gives CDR1 SEHNR, CDR2 FQNEAQ (reference sequence). Written as DNA, the CDR3 is TGTGCCAGCAGCCTAAACAGGGAGCAGTACTTC. It is translated as CASSLNREQYF.

The chain uses TRBV18 and TRBJ2-1, with D possibly TRBD1 on 5 matching bases. With 2 bases removed from V and 4 bases from J, the gap between germline ends came to 6 bases. The CDR3 contains 13 residues. Germline-derived CDR1 and CDR2 are KGHSH and LQKENI. CDR3 protein: CASSPDSYNEQFF. The CDR3 bases are TGTGCCAGCTCACCAGACAGTTACAATGAGCAGTTCTTC.

The chain carries TRBV4-1 and TRBJ2-7, with a weak D call TRBD2 (5 bases). Trimming took 4 bases from V and 0 from J, leaving 16 bases between them. The germline CDR1 and CDR2 sequences are MGHRA and YSYEKL. The CDR3 totals 16 residues. The CDR3 region is CASSLIKAESSYEQYF. Here the CDR3 DNA reads TGCGCCAGCAGCCTCATCAAAGCGGAGAGCTCCTACGAGCAGTACTTC.

The J gene is TRBJ2-7, the V gene TRBV7-9; 8 bases align to TRBD1. The junction had 6 bases not matched to a gene; V was cut back by 5 bases and J by 3 bases. The V gene's germline CDR1 is SEHNR and CDR2 FQNEAQ (reference sequence). This CDR3 is built from 14 residues. The CDR3 spells CASSETGEYYEQYF. CDR3 nucleotide sequence: TGTGCCAGCAGCGAGACAGGGGAGTACTACGAGCAGTACTTC.

J is TRBJ1-2 and V is TRBV7-9; 8 bases agree with TRBD1. J gave up 6 bases and V 4 bases, and 7 bases lay outside the gene matches. This CDR3 spans 14 amino acids. CDR1 SEHNR and CDR2 FQNEAQ come from the germline V gene (reference sequence). In DNA, the CDR3 is TGTGCCAGCAGCTCGGACAGGGTCTTGGATGGCTACACCTTC. Translated, it gives CASSSDRVLDGYTF.

The chain has TRBV6-5 and TRBJ2-7; 13 bases agree with TRBD2. After removal of 6 bases from V and 5 bases from J, the junction contained 7 bases not matched to a gene. The CDR3 is 15 amino acids. The germline V gene encodes CDR1 MNHEY and CDR2 SVGAGI. The CDR3 DNA reads as TGTGCCAGCAGCCGGACTAGCGGGAGACTAGACGAGCAGTACTTC. It encodes CASSRTSGRLDEQYF.

This chain uses TRBV19 with TRBJ2-3; 9 nucleotides align to TRBD1. Unmatched junction bases numbered 10, after V lost 5 bases and J lost 7 bases. The CDR3 has 15 residues. CDR1 and CDR2 (germline): LNHDA, SQIVND (reference sequence). Here the CDR3 DNA reads TGTGCCAGTAGTCGCACAGGGGGCAATTTAAATACGCAGTATTTT. Protein product: CASSRTGGNLNTQYF.

A word on this clone: Just one base apart from a much larger clone, this may be a read error. V and J are TRBV29-1 and TRBJ2-2; the D gene is possibly TRBD2 (5 bases). The CDR3 has 11 residues. CDR1 and CDR2 (germline): SQVTM, ANQGSEA. DNA of the CDR3: TGCAGCGTTGAAGCCGCCGGGAAGCTGTTTTTT. Amino acids: CSVEAAGKLFF.

V is TRBV4-2 and J is TRBJ2-7, with D unclear. The CDR3 runs to 14 residues. CDR1 LGHNA and CDR2 YNFKEQ come from the germline V gene. With 4 bases removed from V and 5 bases from J, the gap between germline ends came to 15 bases. The DNA for the CDR3 is TGTGCCAGCAGCCTTCGGAATGATCGTGACGAGCAGTACTTC. Translated, it gives CASSLRNDRDEQYF.

This chain links TRBV15 with TRBJ1-2; D is uncertain. This CDR3 spans 13 amino acids. Germline CDR1 is LNHNV and CDR2 is YYDKDF (reference sequence). Trimming shortened V by 4 bases and J by 8 bases, and 14 bases separated the two germline ends. Here the CDR3 reads CATSNLGFEGYTF. For the CDR3, the DNA is TGTGCCACCAGCAATTTGGGGTTCGAGGGCTACACCTTC.

This chain joins TRBV15 and TRBJ2-7, with 9 bases matching TRBD1. The CDR3 extends over 16 amino acids. The germline V gene has CDR1 LNHNV and CDR2 YYDKDF (reference sequence). Trimming removed 4 bases from V and 0 bases from J; junction bases left unmatched: 7. CDR3 DNA: TGTGCCACCAGCACCTCCGACAGGGGGGACTCCTACGAGCAGTACTTC. This gives the protein CATSTSDRGDSYEQYF.

The genes are TRBV5-4 and TRBJ1-4; D call uncertain. Germline V CDR1 and CDR2: SGHNT, YYREEE (reference sequence). The CDR3 has 16 amino acids. Trimming stripped 1 base from V and 5 bases from J, with 15 bases between. The CDR3 coding sequence is TGTGCCAGCAGCTTGTTCGGAGAAACCCGGAATGAAAAACTGTTTTTT. Amino acids: CASSLFGETRNEKLFF.

The V call is TRBV28, the J call TRBJ2-5, with D perhaps assigned TRBD1 or TRBD2 (5 bases each). The germline gives CDR1 MDHEN, CDR2 SYDVKM. The CDR3 spans 15 residues. V lost 2 bases, J lost 5 bases, and 15 bases lay in between. In nucleotides, the CDR3 is TGTGCCAGCAGTTTAACCGCAGGGACGGTCGAGACCCAGTACTTC. Its translation is CASSLTAGTVETQYF.

The gene calls are TRBV4-1 and TRBJ1-5; D remains ambiguous. V was pared by 2 bases and J by 0 bases, with 11 bases between. The CDR3 is made up of 16 amino acids. Germline CDR1 MGHRA, CDR2 YSYEKL. The CDR3 sequence: CASSQRAVNSNQPQHF. The CDR3 nucleotides read TGCGCCAGCAGCCAAAGGGCAGTCAATAGCAATCAGCCCCAGCATTTT.

The chain links TRBV5-8 to TRBJ2-7; 14 bases line up with TRBD2. CDR3 length: 15 amino acids. Germline V gives CDR1 SGHTS, CDR2 YDEGEE. The V and J ends lost 6 bases and 4 bases, in that order; junction bases with no gene match: 6. The CDR3 sequence is CASTGTSGSGYEQYF. DNA for the CDR3: TGTGCCAGCACCGGGACTAGCGGGAGTGGATACGAGCAGTACTTC.

The genes are TRBV2 and TRBJ2-7; 8 nucleotides agree with TRBD2. This CDR3 spans 14 amino acids. The V gene's germline CDR1 is SNHLY and CDR2 FYNNEI. V lost 3 bases to trimming and J lost 5 bases; unmatched junction nucleotides: 6. The CDR3 nucleotides read TGTGCCAGCAGTGAGGACACGGGAGGGAACGAGCAGTACTTC. Its translation is CASSEDTGGNEQYF. Looking up the rest from reference TRBV2 and TRBJ2-7 gives the full variable domain: EPEVTQTPSHQVTQMGQEVILRCVPISNHLYFYWYRQILGQKVEFLVSFYNNEISEKSEIFDDQFSVERPDGSNFTLKIRSTKLEDSAMYFCASSEDTGGNEQYFGPGTRLTVT.

This rearrangement joins TRBV27 to TRBJ2-7, with TRBD2 matching 7 bases. Germline trimming cut 1 base from V and 5 bases from J; bases unmatched to any gene: 5. Germline-derived CDR1 and CDR2 are MNHEY and SMNVEV (reference sequence). This CDR3 region has 14 residues. The CDR3 is CASSLYGLVDEQYF. Written as DNA, the CDR3 is TGTGCCAGCAGTTTATACGGACTAGTGGACGAGCAGTACTTC.

CDR3 residues: CASSLMGSTDTQYF. The CDR3 bases are TGTGCCAGCAGCTTAATGGGGAGCACAGATACGCAGTATTTT. The V call is TRBV7-2, the J call TRBJ2-3; the D is unclear. This CDR3 has 14 residues. Germline V gene lookup returns CDR1 SGHTA and CDR2 FQGNSA. With 2 bases removed from V and 0 bases from J, the gap between germline ends came to 6 bases.

A note on this clone: The sample has other DNA sequences that encode this CDR3 too. The rearrangement links TRBV30 to TRBJ2-7; possible D gene TRBD1, 7 bases. The CDR3 contains 12 residues. CDR1 is GTSNPN, CDR2 SVGIG, per germline (reference sequence). Trimming removed 2 bases from V and 7 bases from J, with 12 bases in between. This CDR3 reads CAWSPQGREQYF. CDR3 nucleotide sequence: TGTGCCTGGAGTCCACAGGGGAGGGAGCAGTACTTC.